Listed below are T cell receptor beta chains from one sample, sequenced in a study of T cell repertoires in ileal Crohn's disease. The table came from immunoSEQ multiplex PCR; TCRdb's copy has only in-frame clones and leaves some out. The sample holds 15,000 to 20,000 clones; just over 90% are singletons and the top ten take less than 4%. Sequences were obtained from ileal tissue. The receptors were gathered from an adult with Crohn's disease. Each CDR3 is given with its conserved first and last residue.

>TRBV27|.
CASRSLLSYEQYF
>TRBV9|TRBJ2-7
CASSKYLQRYEQYF
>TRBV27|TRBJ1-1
CASRPPTGMNTEAFF
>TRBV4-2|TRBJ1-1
CASSQVLGGTEAFF
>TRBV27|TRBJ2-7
CASSLIGLAGSYEQYF
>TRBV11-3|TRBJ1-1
CASSLTRNTEAFF
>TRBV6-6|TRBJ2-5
CASSDDRMETQYF
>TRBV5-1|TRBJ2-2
CASSPVGGAGELFF
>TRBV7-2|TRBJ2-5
CASSLELAGGLTQYF
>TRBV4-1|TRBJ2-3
CASSQDGGSTDTQYF
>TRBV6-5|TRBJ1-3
CASRGGNTIYF
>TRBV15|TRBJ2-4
CATSREHPSLAKNIQYF
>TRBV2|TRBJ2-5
CASRRQGRQGTQYF
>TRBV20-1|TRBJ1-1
CSARLSSGHIF
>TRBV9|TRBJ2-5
CASSAGTSGIQETQYF
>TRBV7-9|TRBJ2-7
CASSLRGPRDLTSSYEQYF
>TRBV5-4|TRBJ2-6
CASSFLAGPGANVLTF
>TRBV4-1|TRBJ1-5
CASSPWGDSNQPQHF
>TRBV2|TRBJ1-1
CASRETRNTEAFF
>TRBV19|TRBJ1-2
CASSIPRDRSAHGYGYTF
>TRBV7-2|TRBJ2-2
CASGGVNTGELFF
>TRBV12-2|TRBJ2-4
CASRLVLERGGLISKNIQYF
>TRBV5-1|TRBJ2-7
CASSLDRYEQYF
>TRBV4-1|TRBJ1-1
CASSQITLLARRGEAFF
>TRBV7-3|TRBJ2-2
CASSLIGQGTAGELFF
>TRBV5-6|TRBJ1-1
CASSYIRDRDEEAFF
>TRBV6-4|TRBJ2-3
CASSDDQGGGTDTQYF
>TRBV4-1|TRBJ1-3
CASSRLLSGNTIYF
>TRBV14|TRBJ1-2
CASSQDRGPPYYGYTF
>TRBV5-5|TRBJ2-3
CASSWTITTDTQYF
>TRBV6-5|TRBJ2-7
CASSYRQGYEQYF
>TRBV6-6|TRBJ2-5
CASSYGQAAQETQYF
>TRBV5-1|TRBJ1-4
CASSLGQGITNEKLFF
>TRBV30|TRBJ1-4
CAWKSGPNEKLFF
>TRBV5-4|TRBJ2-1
CASSLGQSYNEQFF
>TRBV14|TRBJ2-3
CASSQGRVADTQYF
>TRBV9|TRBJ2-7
CASTLRTEQYF
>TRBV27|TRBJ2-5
CASRGAIAGRGETQYF
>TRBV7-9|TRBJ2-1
CASSPRRGGFNEQFF
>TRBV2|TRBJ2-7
CASSQAYEQYF